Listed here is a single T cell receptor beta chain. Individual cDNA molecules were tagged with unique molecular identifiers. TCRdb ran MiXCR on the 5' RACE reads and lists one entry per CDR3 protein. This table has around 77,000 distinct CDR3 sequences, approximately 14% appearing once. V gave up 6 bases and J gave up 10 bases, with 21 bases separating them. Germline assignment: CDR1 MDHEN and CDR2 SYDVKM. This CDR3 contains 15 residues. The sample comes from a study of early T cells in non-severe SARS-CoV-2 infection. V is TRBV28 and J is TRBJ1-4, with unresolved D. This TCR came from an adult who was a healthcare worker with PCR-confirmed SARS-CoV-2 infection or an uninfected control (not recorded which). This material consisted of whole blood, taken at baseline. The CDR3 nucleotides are TGTGCCAGCAGCTCCCTTTTGCGACTGGCGGTAAAACTGTTTTTT. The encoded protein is CASSSLLRLAVKLFF.